The 20 T cell receptor beta chains below come from one sample, sequenced in a study of regulatory T cells in long-lasting Graves disease. Time point denoted: newly diagnosed GD, antithyroid drugs for less than 3 months. From RNA extracted from PBMCs, the TCR library was made. The TCR beta library used iRepertoire HTBI primers with Arm-PCR amplification of CDR3. TCRdb reprocessed the multiplex PCR reads with MiXCR, giving one entry per CDR3 protein. Of about half a million distinct CDR3 sequences listed, around 12% were seen once; the top ten hold more than 8%. These same records also appear under a second study, on T cells in Graves' hyperthyroidism and ophthalmopathy.

This specimen consisted of peripheral blood mononuclear cells (PBMCs), obtained at new diagnosis, from a patient treated with antithyroid drugs. The receptors stem from a woman aged 25-40 years with Graves disease.

Turning to this clonotype: A far larger clone lies a single base away; this is likely a read error. The chain combines TRBV28 with TRBJ2-1; D is possibly TRBD2 (5 bases). Trimming cost V 3 bases and J 13 bases, with 25 bases left between them. Germline-derived CDR1 and CDR2 are MDHEN and SYDVKM. The CDR3 spans 16 residues. The CDR3, as DNA: TGTGCCAGCAGTTTCCCAAGAGGGTCTTCAGTGGCGACCCAGTTCTTC. This gives the protein CASSFPRGSSVATQFF.

This clonotype was detected ten times or more. The chain employs TRBV13 and TRBJ1-1; 8 nucleotides line up with TRBD1. Germline trimming cut 2 bases from V and 4 bases from J; bases unmatched to any gene: 6. The germline CDR1 and CDR2 sequences are PRHDT and FYEKMQ (reference sequence). CDR3 length equals 15 residues. CDR3 protein: CASSLRTGTVTEAFF. The CDR3 DNA sequence: TGTGCCAGCAGCTTAAGGACAGGGACGGTCACTGAAGCTTTCTTT. Filled out from reference TRBV13 and TRBJ1-1, the complete variable domain reads AAGVIQSPRHLIKEKRETATLKCYPIPRHDTVYWYQQGPGQDPQFLISFYEKMQSDKGSIPDRFSAQQFSDYHSELNMSSLELGDSALYFCASSLRTGTVTEAFFGQGTRLTVV.

This clonotype was counted ten times or more. The V and J genes are TRBV29-1 and TRBJ2-3; TRBD2 agrees at 11 bases. The germline CDR1 and CDR2 sequences are SQVTM and ANQGSEA. With 1 base clipped from V and 2 bases from J, the junction kept 8 bases outside the gene matches. The CDR3 sequence is 17 residues long. CDR3 loop: CSVEGTSGPVITDTQYF. The CDR3 nucleotides are TGCAGCGTTGAAGGGACTAGCGGGCCAGTCATCACAGATACGCAGTATTTT.

This clonotype was found a few times. One base away lies a much larger clone, so this may be a sequencing read error. J is TRBJ1-1 and V is TRBV3-1; D remains unclear. The CDR3 totals 16 residues. Germline V CDR1 and CDR2: LGHDT, YNNKEL (reference sequence). Trimming pared 4 bases from V and 2 bases from J, leaving 17 bases between. CDR3 in amino acids: CASSRSSRGPNTEAFF. The CDR3 DNA follows: TGTGCCAGCAGCCGATCCAGTCGCGGACCAAACACTGAAGCTTTCTTT.

This clonotype was seen repeatedly, ten times or more. The chain links TRBV19 to TRBJ1-2; no reliable D call. Germline CDR1 is LNHDA and CDR2 is SQIVND (reference sequence). The CDR3 extends over 13 amino acids. The ends were cut back, 7 bases at V and 4 bases at J, with 13 bases in the middle. The CDR3 nucleotides are TGTGCCAGTACGTCGGAGCGAAGCTATGGCTACACCTTC. This encodes CASTSERSYGYTF.

This clonotype was observed at least ten times. This chain uses TRBV6-1 with TRBJ1-5, with TRBD1 matching 7 bases. This CDR3 has 16 residues. V trimming: 5 bases; J trimming: 3 bases; junction bases outside the gene matches: 10. Per germline, CDR1 MNHNS and CDR2 SASEGT. CDR3 region: CASSSARDRLNQPQHF. The CDR3 nucleotides are TGTGCCAGCAGTAGCGCCCGGGACAGACTCAATCAGCCCCAGCATTTT.

Concerning this clonotype itself: This sequence may be a read error, since a much larger clone differs from it by one base. The chain joins TRBV6-1 to TRBJ1-1; D may be TRBD1 (5 bases). This CDR3 is built from 14 residues. Germline assignment: CDR1 MNHNS and CDR2 SASEGT. V lost 0 bases, J lost 5 bases, and 10 bases lay in between. This chain's CDR3 is CASSEAGTSTEAFF. The CDR3 nucleotides are TGTGCCAGCAGTGAAGCTGGGACGAGTACTGAAGCTTTCTTT.

At least ten counts were recorded for this clonotype. The CDR3 DNA sequence: TGCAGTGCTAGACATCCGGGACAGGGAGGTGAAAAACTGTTTTTT. Protein sequence: CSARHPGQGGEKLFF. The chain employs TRBV20-1 and TRBJ1-4, with 9 bases aligning to TRBD1. The CDR3 covers 15 residues. Per germline, CDR1 DFQATT and CDR2 SNEGSKA (reference sequence). The V segment lost 2 bases and the J segment 7 bases; nucleotides outside the gene matches: 8.

This clonotype was observed many times. This chain connects TRBV3-1 to TRBJ2-5, with 7 bases identical to TRBD1. V trimming: 10 bases; J trimming: 3 bases; junction bases outside the gene matches: 8. CDR1 is LGHDT and CDR2 is YNNKEL in the germline V gene (reference sequence). There are 13 residues in the CDR3. The CDR3 here is CATTGTAEETQYF. Written as DNA, the CDR3 is TGTGCCACCACCGGGACAGCCGAAGAGACCCAGTACTTC.

The rearrangement joins TRBV27 to TRBJ2-7, with D possibly matching TRBD1 (5 bases). The ends were cut back, 6 bases at V and 5 bases at J, with 14 bases in the middle. Germline CDR1 and CDR2: MNHEY and SMNVEV (reference sequence). CDR3 length: 13 amino acids. The CDR3 region is CASRMTADNEQYF. The CDR3 DNA sequence: TGTGCCAGCAGGATGACAGCCGACAACGAGCAGTACTTC.

This clonotype was seen at least ten times. The chain couples TRBV18 to TRBJ2-5; D ambiguous. Germline assignment: CDR1 KGHSH and CDR2 LQKENI. Trimming shortened V by 6 bases and J by 5 bases, and 13 bases separated the two germline ends. The CDR3 is 13 residues long. CDR3 protein: CASSRAQTETQYF. The DNA for the CDR3 is TGTGCCAGCTCCCGAGCCCAGACTGAGACCCAGTACTTC.

This clonotype was detected ten times or more. The CDR3 loop reads CASREGQTFSGNTIYF. DNA for the CDR3: TGTGCCAGCAGGGAGGGACAGACTTTCTCTGGAAACACCATATATTTT. This sequence joins TRBV12-3 or TRBV12-4 and TRBJ1-3, with 7 bases identical to TRBD1. The CDR3 has 16 amino acids. Unmatched junction bases numbered 8, after V lost 6 bases and J lost 0 bases.

This clonotype was counted many times. This sequence joins TRBV27 and TRBJ1-2; no definite D call. The germline CDR1 and CDR2 sequences are MNHEY and SMNVEV (reference sequence). Trimming cost V 8 bases and J 9 bases, with 19 bases left between them. The CDR3 totals 13 residues. CDR3 sequence reads: CASRKGVLGSYTF. CDR3 bases: TGTGCCAGCCGAAAGGGAGTCCTCGGTAGCTACACCTTC.

This clonotype occurred many times. V usage is TRBV29-1 and J usage is TRBJ1-5; D not resolved. From germline, CDR1 is SQVTM and CDR2 ANQGSEA. This CDR3 contains 13 residues. V lost 3 bases and J 1 base, leaving 7 bases between the germline ends. CDR3 bases: TGCAGCGTTGATTTTGGGAGCAATCAGCCCCAGCATTTT. Translation: CSVDFGSNQPQHF.

A few counts support this clonotype. The CDR3 loop is CASSLASVPNEKLFF. CDR3 DNA: TGTGCCAGCAGCTTGGCAAGCGTTCCTAATGAAAAACTGTTTTTT. This chain links TRBV7-2 with TRBJ1-4; D gene ambiguous. The germline CDR1 and CDR2 sequences are SGHTA and FQGNSA. The CDR3 consists of 15 residues. V lost 3 bases and J lost 3, with 11 bases in between.

V gene TRBV30 combines with J gene TRBJ2-2; 12 bases align to TRBD2. Germline V gene data show CDR1 as GTSNPN and CDR2 as SVGIG (reference sequence). This CDR3 comprises 16 residues. With V trimmed by 3 bases and J by 3 bases, 5 bases remained unmatched. CDR3 amino acids: CAWRYLAGGHTGELFF. CDR3 nucleotides: TGTGCCTGGAGATACCTAGCGGGGGGGCACACCGGGGAGCTGTTTTTT.

This clonotype was counted many times. This rearrangement joins TRBV6-2 or TRBV6-3 to TRBJ1-2; 7 nucleotides agree with TRBD1. V gave up 5 bases and J gave up 8 bases; unmatched junction bases: 8. This CDR3 region has 13 residues. CDR1 is MNHEY, CDR2 SVGEGT, per germline. CDR3 amino acids: CASSERQGAGYTF. The CDR3 DNA follows: TGTGCCAGCAGTGAACGACAGGGTGCCGGCTACACCTTC.

This clonotype was counted at least ten times. This chain joins TRBV20-1 and TRBJ2-3; a weak D match, TRBD2 (6 bases). Trimming took 4 bases from V and 1 from J, leaving 15 bases between them. The CDR3 has 15 amino acids. The germline CDR1 and CDR2 sequences are DFQATT and SNEGSKA (reference sequence). CDR3 DNA sequence: TGCAGTGCTACGGGGACTCTTCACGGCACAGATACGCAGTATTTT. Encoded protein: CSATGTLHGTDTQYF.

The J gene is TRBJ1-3, the V gene TRBV5-1; maybe TRBD1 (6 bases). This CDR3 is 17 amino acids long. V was cut by 3 bases and J by 1 base, with 17 bases left in between. CDR1 SGHRS and CDR2 YFSETQ come from the germline V gene. Here the CDR3 reads CASSYTGQLMSGNTIYF. Written as DNA, the CDR3 is TGCGCCAGCAGCTATACAGGGCAACTGATGTCTGGAAACACCATATATTTT. Together with reference TRBV5-1 and TRBJ1-3, the CDR3 gives the full variable domain: KAGVTQTPRYLIKTRGQQVTLSCSPISGHRSVSWYQQTPGQGLQFLFEYFSETQRNKGNFPGRFSGRQFSNSRSEMNVSTLELGDSALYLCASSYTGQLMSGNTIYFGEGSWLTVV.

This clonotype was found many times. CDR3 protein: CASSVDKGMSEKLFF. In DNA, the CDR3 is TGTGCCAGCAGTGTTGATAAGGGGATGAGCGAAAAACTGTTTTTT. The V and J genes are TRBV2 and TRBJ1-4; weak D call: TRBD1 (5 bases). The CDR3 sequence is 15 residues long. In germline, CDR1 is SNHLY, CDR2 FYNNEI. Trimming pared 4 bases from V and 8 bases from J, leaving 17 bases between.